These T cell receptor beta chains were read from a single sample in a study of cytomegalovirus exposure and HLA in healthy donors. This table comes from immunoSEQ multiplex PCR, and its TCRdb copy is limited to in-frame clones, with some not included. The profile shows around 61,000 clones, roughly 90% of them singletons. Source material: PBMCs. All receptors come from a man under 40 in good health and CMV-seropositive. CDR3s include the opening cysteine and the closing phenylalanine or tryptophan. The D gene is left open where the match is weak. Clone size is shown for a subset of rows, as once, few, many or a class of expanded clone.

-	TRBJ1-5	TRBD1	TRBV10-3	CAISAGIGTGEGVNQPQHF	TGTGCCATCAGTGCGGGAATAGGGACAGGGGAGGGTGTCAATCAGCCCCAGCATTTT
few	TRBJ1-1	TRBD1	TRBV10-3	CAISEGQGAGTEAFF	TGTGCCATCAGTGAGGGACAGGGGGCCGGGACTGAAGCTTTCTTT
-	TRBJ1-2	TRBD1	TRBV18	CASSPFEGQIYGYTF	TGTGCCAGCTCACCATTTGAGGGACAGATCTATGGCTACACCTTC
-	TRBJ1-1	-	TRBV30	CAWSLLWADEAFF	TGTGCCTGGAGCCTGCTATGGGCAGATGAAGCTTTCTTT
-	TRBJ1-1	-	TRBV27	CASSLFGGENTEAFF	TGTGCCAGCAGTTTATTCGGCGGGGAGAACACTGAAGCTTTCTTT
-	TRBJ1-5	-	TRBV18	CASSPDTTSNQPQHF	TGTGCCAGCTCACCGGACACGACTAGCAATCAGCCCCAGCATTTT
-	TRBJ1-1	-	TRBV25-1	CASSKGGGTEAFF	TGTGCCAGCTCAAAGGGGGGGGGAACTGAAGCTTTCTTT
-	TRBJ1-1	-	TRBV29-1	CSVSGNTEAFF	TGCAGCGTTAGCGGGAACACTGAAGCTTTCTTT
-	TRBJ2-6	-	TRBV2	CASSESGWANVLTF	TGTGCCAGCAGTGAAAGTGGCTGGGCCAACGTCCTGACTTTC
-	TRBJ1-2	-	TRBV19	CASSTLTGGWYGYTF	TGTGCCAGTAGCACCCTGACGGGTGGTTGGTATGGCTACACCTTC
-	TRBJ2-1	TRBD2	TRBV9	CASSATSGRAGEQFF	TGTGCCAGCAGCGCGACTAGCGGGAGGGCCGGTGAGCAGTTCTTC
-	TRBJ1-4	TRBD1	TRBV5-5	CASSPDRGGDEKLFF	TGTGCCAGCAGCCCCGACAGGGGAGGAGATGAAAAACTGTTTTTT
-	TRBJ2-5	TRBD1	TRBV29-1	CSVSKGDRGETQYF	TGCAGCGTTTCCAAGGGGGACAGGGGGGAGACCCAGTACTTC
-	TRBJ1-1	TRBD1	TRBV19	CASSAGQVRTEAFF	TGTGCCAGTAGTGCCGGACAGGTCCGGACTGAAGCTTTCTTT
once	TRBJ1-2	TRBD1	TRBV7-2	CASSLEGDRPNYGYTF	TGTGCCAGCAGCTTAGAAGGGGACAGACCTAACTATGGCTACACCTTC
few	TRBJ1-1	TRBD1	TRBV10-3	CAISESIDRARGAFF	TGTGCCATCAGTGAGTCGATAGACAGGGCCCGTGGAGCTTTCTTT
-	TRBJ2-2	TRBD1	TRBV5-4	CASSFGVGGPGELFF	TGTGCCAGCAGCTTTGGGGTAGGGGGCCCCGGGGAGCTGTTTTTT
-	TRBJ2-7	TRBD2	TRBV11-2	CASRLSAGDDYEQYF	TGTGCCAGCAGACTCTCAGCGGGAGATGACTACGAGCAGTACTTC
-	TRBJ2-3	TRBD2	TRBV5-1	CASSARGLGGTDTQYF	TGCGCCAGCAGCGCTAGGGGACTAGGGGGCACAGATACGCAGTATTTT
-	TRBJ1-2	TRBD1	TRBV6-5	CASRLTGNYGYTF	TGTGCCAGCAGACTGACAGGGAATTATGGCTACACCTTC
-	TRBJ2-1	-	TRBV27	CASSLRASVDNEQFF	TGTGCCAGCAGTTTAAGGGCTAGCGTGGACAATGAGCAGTTCTTC
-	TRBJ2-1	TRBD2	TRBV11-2	CASSPGLAYSSYNEQFF	TGTGCCAGCAGCCCGGGACTAGCGTACAGCTCCTACAATGAGCAGTTCTTC